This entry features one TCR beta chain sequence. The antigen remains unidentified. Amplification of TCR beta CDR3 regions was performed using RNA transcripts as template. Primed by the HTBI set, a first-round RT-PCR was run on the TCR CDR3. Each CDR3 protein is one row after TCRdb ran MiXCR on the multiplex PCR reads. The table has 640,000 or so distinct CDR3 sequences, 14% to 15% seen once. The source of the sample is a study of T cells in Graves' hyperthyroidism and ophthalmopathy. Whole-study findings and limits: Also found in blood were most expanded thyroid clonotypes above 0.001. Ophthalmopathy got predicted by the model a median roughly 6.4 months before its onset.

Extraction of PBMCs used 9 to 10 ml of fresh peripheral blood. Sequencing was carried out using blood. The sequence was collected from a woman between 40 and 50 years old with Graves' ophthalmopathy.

The CDR3 is CASSYSLAPEAFF. CDR3 coding DNA: TGTGCCAGCAGTTACTCGCTGGCACCCGAAGCTTTCTTT. The chain recombines TRBV6-5 with TRBJ1-1; D remains unclear. V was shortened by 0 bases and J by 8 bases, with 10 bases between the two germline ends. This CDR3 contains 13 residues. Germline CDR1 reads MNHEY; CDR2 reads SVGAGI.